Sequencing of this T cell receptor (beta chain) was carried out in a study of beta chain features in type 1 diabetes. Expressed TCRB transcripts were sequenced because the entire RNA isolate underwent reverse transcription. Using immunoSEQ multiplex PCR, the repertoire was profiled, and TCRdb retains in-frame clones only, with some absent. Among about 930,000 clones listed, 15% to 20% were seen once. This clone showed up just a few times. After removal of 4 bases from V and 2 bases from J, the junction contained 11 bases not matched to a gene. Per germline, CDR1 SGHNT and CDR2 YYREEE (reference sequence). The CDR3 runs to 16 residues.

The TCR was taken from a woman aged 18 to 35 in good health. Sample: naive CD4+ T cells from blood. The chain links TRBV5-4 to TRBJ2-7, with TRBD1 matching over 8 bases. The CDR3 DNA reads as TGTGCCAGCAGCCCAGGACAGGGTATACGACCCTACGAGCAGTACTTC. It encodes CASSPGQGIRPYEQYF.